This T cell receptor beta chain was documented in a study of CD8 T cells in Susac syndrome. Findings and limits, study-wide: When the CD4+ T cell repertoires of patients with Susac syndrome were examined, they did not show any clonal expansion.

RNA amounts of 0.5 to 1 ug underwent reverse transcription with random hexamers. TCRdb processed the immunoSEQ multiplex PCR reads anew with MiXCR; each CDR3 protein has one entry. This table holds approximately 160,000 distinct CDR3 sequences, around 95% found once. With 0 bases removed from V and 1 base from J, the gap between germline ends came to 7 bases. This CDR3 contains 15 residues. Germline V gene lookup returns CDR1 SGDLS and CDR2 YYNGEE. The authors sequenced TCR beta from blood CD8+ and CD4+ T cells. The CD8+ and CD4+ T cells were negatively isolated, with the TEMRA cells enriched by FACS. On this clonotype itself: What it binds is unknown.

The chain uses TRBV9 and TRBJ2-2; D gene uncertain. This TCR was sampled from a human donor with Susac syndrome. Sequencing input: CD4+ T cells from PBMCs. The CDR3 bases are TGTGCCAGCAGCGTAGTGGCAGGGAACACCGGGGAGCTGTTTTTT. Its protein is CASSVVAGNTGELFF.